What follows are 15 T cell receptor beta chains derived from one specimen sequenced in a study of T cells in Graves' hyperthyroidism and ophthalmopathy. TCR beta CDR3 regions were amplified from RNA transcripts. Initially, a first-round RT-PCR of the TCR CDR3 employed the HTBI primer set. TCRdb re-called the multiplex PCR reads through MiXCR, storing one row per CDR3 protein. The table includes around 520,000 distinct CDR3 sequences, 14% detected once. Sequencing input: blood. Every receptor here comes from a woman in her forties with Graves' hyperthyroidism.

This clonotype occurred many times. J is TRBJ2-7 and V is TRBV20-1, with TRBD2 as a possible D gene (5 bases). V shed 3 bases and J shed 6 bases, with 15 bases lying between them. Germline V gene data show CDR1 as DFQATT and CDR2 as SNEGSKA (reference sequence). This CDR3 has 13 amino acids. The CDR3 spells CSASAGIASEQYF. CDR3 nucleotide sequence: TGCAGTGCTAGCGCCGGGATAGCGAGCGAGCAGTACTTC.

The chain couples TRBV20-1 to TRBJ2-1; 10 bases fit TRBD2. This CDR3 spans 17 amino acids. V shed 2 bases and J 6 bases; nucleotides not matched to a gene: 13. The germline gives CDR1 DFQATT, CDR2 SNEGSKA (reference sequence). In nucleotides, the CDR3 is TGCAGTGCTAGACATTCTTTAGCGGGAGGACCTTCCAATGAGCAGTTCTTC. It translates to CSARHSLAGGPSNEQFF.

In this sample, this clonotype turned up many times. The CDR3 DNA reads as TGTGCCAGCAGTTTAGCGGACAGGGTTGAGATAGCAGCCAAAAACATTCAGTACTTC. Protein sequence: CASSLADRVEIAAKNIQYF. The gene calls are TRBV28 and TRBJ2-4; TRBD1 aligns across 8 bases. The V segment lost 2 bases and the J segment 0 bases; nucleotides outside the gene matches: 12. Germline CDR1 and CDR2: MDHEN and SYDVKM. The CDR3 extends over 19 amino acids. The full variable domain, its missing parts supplied by reference TRBV28 and TRBJ2-4, is DVKVTQSSRYLVKRTGEKVFLECVQDMDHENMFWYRQDPGLGLRLIYFSYDVKMKEKGDIPEGYSVSREKKERFSLILESASTNQTSMYLCASSLADRVEIAAKNIQYFGAGTRLSVL.

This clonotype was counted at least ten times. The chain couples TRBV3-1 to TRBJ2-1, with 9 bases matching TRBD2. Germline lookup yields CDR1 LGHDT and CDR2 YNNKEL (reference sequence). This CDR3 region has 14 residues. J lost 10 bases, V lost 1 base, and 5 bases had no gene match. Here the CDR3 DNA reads TGTGCCAGCAGCCAAGTAGCGGGAGAGGGGGAGCAGTTCTTC. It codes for CASSQVAGEGEQFF.

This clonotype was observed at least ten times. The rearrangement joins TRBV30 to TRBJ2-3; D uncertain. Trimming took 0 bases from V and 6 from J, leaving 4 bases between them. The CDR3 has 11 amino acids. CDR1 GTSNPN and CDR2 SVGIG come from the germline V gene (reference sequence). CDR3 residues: CAWSVVDTQYF. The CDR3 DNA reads TGTGCCTGGAGTGTCGTCGATACGCAGTATTTT.

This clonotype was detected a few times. DNA for the CDR3: TGCAGTGCCCCCACAGACAGGAGAGGCGCTGAAGCTTTCTTT. Protein sequence: CSAPTDRRGAEAFF. The chain combines TRBV20-1 with TRBJ1-1, with D possibly matching TRBD1 (6 bases). The V gene lost 6 bases and the J gene lost 6 bases, with 20 bases spanning the gap. The CDR3 has 14 residues. From germline, CDR1 is DFQATT and CDR2 SNEGSKA (reference sequence).

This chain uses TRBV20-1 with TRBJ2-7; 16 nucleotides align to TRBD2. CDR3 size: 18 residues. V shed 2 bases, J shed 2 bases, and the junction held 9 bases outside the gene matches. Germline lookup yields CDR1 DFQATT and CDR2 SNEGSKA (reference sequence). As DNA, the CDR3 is TGCAGTGCTAGACGGGGACTAGCGGGAGGGCCGTTTGCCTACGAGCAGTACTTC. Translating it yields CSARRGLAGGPFAYEQYF.

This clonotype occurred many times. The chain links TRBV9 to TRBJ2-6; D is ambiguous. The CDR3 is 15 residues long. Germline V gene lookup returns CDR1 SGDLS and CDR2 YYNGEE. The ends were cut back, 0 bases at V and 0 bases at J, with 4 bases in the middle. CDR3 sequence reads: CASSVGHSGANVLTF. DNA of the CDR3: TGTGCCAGCAGCGTAGGCCACTCTGGGGCCAACGTCCTGACTTTC. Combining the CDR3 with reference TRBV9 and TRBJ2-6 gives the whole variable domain DSGVTQTPKHLITATGQRVTLRCSPRSGDLSVYWYQQSLDQGLQFLIQYYNGEERAKGNILERFSAQQFPDLHSELNLSSLELGDSALYFCASSVGHSGANVLTFGAGSRLTVL.

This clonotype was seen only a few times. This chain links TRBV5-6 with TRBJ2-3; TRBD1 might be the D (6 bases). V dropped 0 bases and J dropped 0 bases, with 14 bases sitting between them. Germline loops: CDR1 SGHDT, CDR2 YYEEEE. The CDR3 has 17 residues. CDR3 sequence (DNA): TGTGCCAGCAGCTTGGCCGTCGGGACATTGAGCACAGATACGCAGTATTTT. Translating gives CASSLAVGTLSTDTQYF.

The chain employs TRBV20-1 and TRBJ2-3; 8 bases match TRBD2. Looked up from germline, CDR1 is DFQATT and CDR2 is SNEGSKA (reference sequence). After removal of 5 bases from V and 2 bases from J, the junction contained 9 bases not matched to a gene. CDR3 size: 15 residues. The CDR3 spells CSAGRAGGPTDTQYF. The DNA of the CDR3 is TGCAGTGCTGGACGGGCGGGAGGACCCACAGATACGCAGTATTTT.

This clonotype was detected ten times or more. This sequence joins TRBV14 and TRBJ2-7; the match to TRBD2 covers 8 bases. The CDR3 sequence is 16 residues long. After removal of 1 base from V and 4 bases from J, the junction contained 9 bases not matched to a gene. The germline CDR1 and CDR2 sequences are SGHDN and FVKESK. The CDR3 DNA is TGTGCCAGCAGCCAAGGTAGTAGCGGGATGGGTTACGAGCAGTACTTC. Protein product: CASSQGSSGMGYEQYF.

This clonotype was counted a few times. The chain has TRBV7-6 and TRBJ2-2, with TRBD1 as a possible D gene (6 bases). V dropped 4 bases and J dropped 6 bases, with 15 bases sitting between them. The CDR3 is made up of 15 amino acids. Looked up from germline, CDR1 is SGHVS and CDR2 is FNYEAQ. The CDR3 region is CASSSGQSRPGELFF. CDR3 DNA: TGTGCCAGCAGCTCCGGACAGAGTCGTCCCGGGGAGCTGTTTTTT.

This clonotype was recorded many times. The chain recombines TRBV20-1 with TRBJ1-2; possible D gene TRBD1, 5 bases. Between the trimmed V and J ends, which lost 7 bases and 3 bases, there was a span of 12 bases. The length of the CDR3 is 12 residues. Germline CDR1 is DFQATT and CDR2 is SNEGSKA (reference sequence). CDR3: CSGRGTDYGYTF. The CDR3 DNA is TGCAGTGGTAGGGGAACTGACTATGGCTACACCTTC.

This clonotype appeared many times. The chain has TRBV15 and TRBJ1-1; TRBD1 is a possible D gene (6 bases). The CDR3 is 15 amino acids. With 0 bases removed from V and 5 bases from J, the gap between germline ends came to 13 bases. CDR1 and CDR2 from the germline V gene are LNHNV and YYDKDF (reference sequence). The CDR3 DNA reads TGTGCCACCAGCAGAGATTTACAGGGATGGACTGAAGCTTTCTTT. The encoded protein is CATSRDLQGWTEAFF.

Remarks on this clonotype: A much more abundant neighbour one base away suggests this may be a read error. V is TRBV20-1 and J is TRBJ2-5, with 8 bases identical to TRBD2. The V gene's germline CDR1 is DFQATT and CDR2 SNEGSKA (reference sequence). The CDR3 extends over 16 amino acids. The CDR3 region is CSATGGPYRDQETRYF. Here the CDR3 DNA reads TGCAGTGCCACGGGAGGGCCGTATAGGGACCAAGAGACCCGGTACTTC.